The present T cell receptor (beta chain) was sequenced within a study of T cell responses to AZD1222 COVID-19 vaccine. As for the study in general: The analysis combined second doses at about 4 or about 12 weeks. Findings and limits, study-wide: An increase in Spike-specific TCR breadth and depth was observed after two AZD1222 doses. Most donors were white British, females outnumbered males, and clonal diversity was possibly underestimated. The reported proportion of spike-specific TCRs targeting unmutated variant regions was nearly half.

TCRdb's copy holds only in-frame clones and misses some; the assay was immunoSEQ multiplex PCR. Seen here are 120,000 to 150,000 clones, around 91% observed once, and the top ten hold about 4.5%. In the case of this clone: Its antigen is unidentified.

Trimming left V 5 bases short and J 0 bases short, with 15 bases between. The CDR3 totals 16 residues. The V gene's germline CDR1 is LNHNV and CDR2 YYDKDF (reference sequence). This sequence originates from an adult in good health. The chain is built from TRBV15 and TRBJ2-3, with D possibly matching TRBD2 (6 bases). The sequencing used peripheral blood, collected on day 0 of AZD1222 vaccination. This CDR3 reads CATSEGLAPSTDTQYF. In DNA form, the CDR3 reads TGTGCCACCAGCGAGGGGCTAGCGCCCAGCACAGATACGCAGTATTTT.